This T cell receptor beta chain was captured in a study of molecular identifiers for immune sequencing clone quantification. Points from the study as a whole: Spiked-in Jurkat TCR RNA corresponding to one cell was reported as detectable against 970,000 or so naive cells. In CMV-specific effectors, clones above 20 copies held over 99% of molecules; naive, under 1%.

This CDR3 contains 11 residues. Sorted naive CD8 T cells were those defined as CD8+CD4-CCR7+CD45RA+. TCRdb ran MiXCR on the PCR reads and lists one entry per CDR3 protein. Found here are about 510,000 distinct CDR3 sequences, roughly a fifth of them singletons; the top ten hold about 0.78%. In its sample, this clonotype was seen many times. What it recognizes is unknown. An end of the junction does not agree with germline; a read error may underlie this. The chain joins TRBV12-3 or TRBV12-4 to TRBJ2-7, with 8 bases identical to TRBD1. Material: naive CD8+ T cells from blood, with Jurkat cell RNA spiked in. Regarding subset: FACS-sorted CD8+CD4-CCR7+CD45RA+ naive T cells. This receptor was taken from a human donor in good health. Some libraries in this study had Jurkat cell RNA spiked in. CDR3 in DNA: TGTGCCAGCAGTTTGGGGGACAGGTGTTTCTTC. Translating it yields CASSLGDRCFF.